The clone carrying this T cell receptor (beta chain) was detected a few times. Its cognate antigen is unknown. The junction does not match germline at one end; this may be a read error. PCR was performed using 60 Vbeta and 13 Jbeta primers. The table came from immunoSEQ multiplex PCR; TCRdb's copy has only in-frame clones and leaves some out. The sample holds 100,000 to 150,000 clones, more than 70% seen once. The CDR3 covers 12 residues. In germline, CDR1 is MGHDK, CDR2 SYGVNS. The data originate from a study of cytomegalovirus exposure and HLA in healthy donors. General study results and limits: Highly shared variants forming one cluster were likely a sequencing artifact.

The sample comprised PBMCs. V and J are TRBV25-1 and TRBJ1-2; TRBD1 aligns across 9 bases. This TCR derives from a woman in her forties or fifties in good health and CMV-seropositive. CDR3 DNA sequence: TGTGCCAGCGCTGCCCCCGGGACAGGGCCCCGATTC. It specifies CASAAPGTGPRF.